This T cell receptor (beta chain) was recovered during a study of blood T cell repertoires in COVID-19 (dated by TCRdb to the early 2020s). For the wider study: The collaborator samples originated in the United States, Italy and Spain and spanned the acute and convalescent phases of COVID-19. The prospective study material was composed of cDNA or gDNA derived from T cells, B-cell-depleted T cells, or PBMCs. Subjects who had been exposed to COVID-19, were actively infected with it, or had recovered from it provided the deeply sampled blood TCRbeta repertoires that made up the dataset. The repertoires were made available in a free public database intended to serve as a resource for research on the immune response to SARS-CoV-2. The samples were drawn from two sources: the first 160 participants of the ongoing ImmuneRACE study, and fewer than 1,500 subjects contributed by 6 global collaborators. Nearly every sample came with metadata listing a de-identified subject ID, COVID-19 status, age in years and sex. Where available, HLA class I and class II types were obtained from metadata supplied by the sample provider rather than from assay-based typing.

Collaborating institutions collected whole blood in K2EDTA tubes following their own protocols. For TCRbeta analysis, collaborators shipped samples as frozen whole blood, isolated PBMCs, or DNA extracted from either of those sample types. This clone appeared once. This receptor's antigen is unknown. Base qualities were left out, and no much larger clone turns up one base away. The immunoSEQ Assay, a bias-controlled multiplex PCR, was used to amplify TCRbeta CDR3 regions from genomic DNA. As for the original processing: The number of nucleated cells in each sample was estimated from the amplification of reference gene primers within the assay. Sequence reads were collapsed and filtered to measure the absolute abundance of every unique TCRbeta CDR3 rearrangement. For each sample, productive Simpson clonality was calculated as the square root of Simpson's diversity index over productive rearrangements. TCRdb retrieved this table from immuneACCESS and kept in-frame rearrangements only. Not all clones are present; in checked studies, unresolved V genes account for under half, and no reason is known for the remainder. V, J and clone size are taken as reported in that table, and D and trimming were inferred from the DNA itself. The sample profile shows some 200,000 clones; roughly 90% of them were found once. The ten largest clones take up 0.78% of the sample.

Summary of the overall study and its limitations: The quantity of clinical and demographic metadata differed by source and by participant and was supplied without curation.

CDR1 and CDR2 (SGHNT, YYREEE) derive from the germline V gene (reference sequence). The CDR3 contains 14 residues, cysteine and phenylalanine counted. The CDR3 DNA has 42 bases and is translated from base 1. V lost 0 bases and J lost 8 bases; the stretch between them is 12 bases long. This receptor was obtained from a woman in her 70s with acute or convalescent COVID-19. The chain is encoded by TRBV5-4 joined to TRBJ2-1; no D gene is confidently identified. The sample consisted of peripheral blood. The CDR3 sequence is CASSLAPQIDEQFF. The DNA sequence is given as TGTGCCAGCAGCTTGGCCCCCCAGATCGATGAGCAGTTCTTC.